This TCR beta chain was sequenced for a study of blood T cells in healthy people across ages. Germline CDR1 and CDR2: DFQATT and SNEGSKA (reference sequence). The CDR3 is 13 residues long. The V end lost 4 bases, the J end lost 9 bases, and 18 bases lay between the germline ends. Then a second PCR, running roughly 6 to 11 cycles, was carried out with a sample-barcoded 5' primer and a J-beta primer mix. TCRdb used MiXCR to reprocess the 5' RACE reads, holding one entry per CDR3 protein. Altogether hundreds of thousands of distinct CDR3 sequences are present, about 30% being singletons, with the ten largest covering 15% to 19%.

Sequencing used blood. The clonotype was recovered from a woman aged 80 or over in good health. The chain employs TRBV20-1 and TRBJ1-1, with D possibly TRBD1 on 5 matching bases. The CDR3 sequence is CSATGGVRGQAFF. In DNA form, the CDR3 reads TGCAGTGCTACCGGAGGGGTTAGGGGTCAAGCTTTCTTT.